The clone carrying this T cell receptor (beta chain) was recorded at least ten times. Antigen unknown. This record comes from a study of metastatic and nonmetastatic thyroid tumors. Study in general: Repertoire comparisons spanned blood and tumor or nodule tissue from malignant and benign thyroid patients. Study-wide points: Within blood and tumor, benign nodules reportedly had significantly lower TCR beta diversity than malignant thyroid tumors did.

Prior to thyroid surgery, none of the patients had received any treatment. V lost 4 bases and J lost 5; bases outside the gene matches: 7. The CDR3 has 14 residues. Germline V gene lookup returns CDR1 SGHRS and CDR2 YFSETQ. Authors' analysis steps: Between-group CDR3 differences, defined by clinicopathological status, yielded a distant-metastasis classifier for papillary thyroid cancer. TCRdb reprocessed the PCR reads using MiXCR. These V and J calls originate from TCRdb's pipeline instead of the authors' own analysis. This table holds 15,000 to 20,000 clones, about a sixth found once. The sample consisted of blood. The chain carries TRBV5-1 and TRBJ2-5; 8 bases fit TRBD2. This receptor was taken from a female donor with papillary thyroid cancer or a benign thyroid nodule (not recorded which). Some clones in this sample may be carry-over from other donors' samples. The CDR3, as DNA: TGCGCCAGCAGCCCTGGCGGGGGGCTGGAGACCCAGTACTTC. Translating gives CASSPGGGLETQYF.